The next 6 T cell receptor beta chains were all read from a single sample in a study of beta chain features in type 1 diabetes. The sequenced template was cDNA made from the entire isolated RNA. Assay used: immunoSEQ multiplex PCR; TCRdb lists only in-frame clones, some missing. The sample records 300,000 to 350,000 clones, around 8% being singletons. Sequencing was carried out using central memory CD4+ T cells from blood. These receptors originate from a woman younger than 30 in good health.

This chain links TRBV14 with TRBJ1-3; 8 bases align to TRBD1. In germline, CDR1 is SGHDN, CDR2 FVKESK. J was trimmed by 14 bases and V by 3 bases; bases with no gene match: 3. The CDR3 is 11 residues long. The CDR3 region has the DNA TGTGCCAGCAGCCAGACAGGGGCTTTATATTTT. As protein: CASSQTGALYF. Variable domain in full (rest from reference TRBV14 and TRBJ1-3): EAGVTQFPSHSVIEKGQTVTLRCDPISGHDNLYWYRRVMGKEIKFLLHFVKESKQDESGMPNNRFLAERTGGTYSTLKVQPAELEDSGVYFCASSQTGALYFGEGSWLTVV.

This clone was seen a handful of times. The chain combines TRBV7-3 with TRBJ1-1, with D perhaps TRBD1 (5 bases). The germline V gene has CDR1 SGHTA and CDR2 FQGTGA. This CDR3 contains 14 residues. Deletions cut 2 bases from V and 1 base from J, with 8 bases between. The CDR3 region has the DNA TGTGCCAGCAGCTTAGCAGGGCCGAACACTGAAGCTTTCTTT. Amino acids: CASSLAGPNTEAFF.

The V and J genes are TRBV14 and TRBJ2-5; the D call may be TRBD1 or TRBD2 (6 bases each). The germline CDR1 and CDR2 sequences are SGHDN and FVKESK. V gave up 0 bases and J gave up 5 bases, with 16 bases separating them. The length of the CDR3 is 16 residues. CDR3 nucleotides: TGTGCCAGCAGCCAAGATTACGGGGGCGGCCCGGAGACCCAGTACTTC. Translated, it gives CASSQDYGGGPETQYF. Complete variable domain (other parts from reference TRBV14 and TRBJ2-5): EAGVTQFPSHSVIEKGQTVTLRCDPISGHDNLYWYRRVMGKEIKFLLHFVKESKQDESGMPNNRFLAERTGGTYSTLKVQPAELEDSGVYFCASSQDYGGGPETQYFGPGTRLLVL.

As regards this clone: The identical CDR3 is also encoded by other nucleotide sequences in the sample. This chain joins TRBV5-1 and TRBJ1-2, with D possibly TRBD1 on 6 matching bases. Trimming cost V 0 bases and J 7 bases, with 7 bases left between them. The CDR3 covers 12 residues. The V gene's germline CDR1 is SGHRS and CDR2 YFSETQ. CDR3 nucleotides: TGCGCCAGCAGCTTGGTACAGGGTGGCTACACCTTC. It translates to CASSLVQGGYTF.

V and J are TRBV7-2 and TRBJ1-1; D call uncertain. With 2 bases removed from V and 1 base from J, the gap between germline ends came to 8 bases. The CDR3 has 14 residues. Germline CDR1 SGHTA, CDR2 FQGNSA. Here the CDR3 reads CASSLNPKNTEAFF. CDR3 DNA: TGTGCCAGCAGCTTAAACCCAAAGAACACTGAAGCTTTCTTT.

The J gene is TRBJ2-7, the V gene TRBV7-3; the D call may be TRBD1 or TRBD2 (5 bases each). Germline loops: CDR1 SGHTA, CDR2 FQGTGA. Trimming stripped 4 bases from V and 7 bases from J, with 17 bases between. The CDR3 has 14 amino acids. CDR3 residues: CASSSDILSGEQYF. The CDR3 bases are TGTGCCAGCAGCTCGGACATCCTTTCGGGGGAGCAGTACTTC. Full variable domain (rest looked up from reference TRBV7-3 and TRBJ2-7): GAGVSQTPSNKVTEKGKYVELRCDPISGHTALYWYRQSLGQGPEFLIYFQGTGAADDSGLPNDRFFAVRPEGSVSTLKIQRTERGDSAVYLCASSSDILSGEQYFGPGTRLTVT.